Each of the 24 T cell receptor beta chains below was sequenced from the same sample in a study of blood T cells in healthy people across ages. Alongside a J-beta primer mix, a sample-barcoded 5' primer served in a second PCR lasting roughly 6 to 11 cycles. TCRdb analysed the 5' RACE reads with MiXCR anew, one entry per CDR3 protein. Among about 1 million distinct CDR3 sequences, 40% to 55% were seen once, and the ten largest hold approximately 20%. Sequencing was carried out using blood. The source is an older woman in good health.

This clonotype turned up a few times. V usage is TRBV5-1 and J usage is TRBJ2-5, with a tentative D call TRBD2 (5 bases). V lost 0 bases, J lost 5 bases, and 17 bases lay in between. Germline-derived CDR1 and CDR2 are SGHRS and YFSETQ. CDR3 length equals 16 residues. The CDR3 DNA reads TGCGCCAGCAGCTTGGGTGGTACCGGGGATTTGGAGACCCAGTACTTC. Its translation is CASSLGGTGDLETQYF. Looking up the rest from reference TRBV5-1 and TRBJ2-5 gives the full variable domain: KAGVTQTPRYLIKTRGQQVTLSCSPISGHRSVSWYQQTPGQGLQFLFEYFSETQRNKGNFPGRFSGRQFSNSRSEMNVSTLELGDSALYLCASSLGGTGDLETQYFGPGTRLLVL.

This chain uses TRBV21-1 with TRBJ2-7; TRBD2 reflects the table's D call only, with no check against the DNA. TRBV21-1 is recorded as a pseudogene. This CDR3 is built from 17 residues. The CDR3 nucleotides are TGTGCCAGCACTTTTAGGGGAGTTTTAAAAAGTTCCTACGAGCAGTACTTC. The encoded protein is CASTFRGVLKSSYEQYF.

This clonotype was counted between two and nine times. The chain's CDR3 is CASRPGDPDTQYF. Here the CDR3 DNA reads TGTGCCAGCAGACCAGGGGACCCAGATACGCAGTATTTT. This chain joins TRBV7-9 and TRBJ2-3; tentative D call: TRBD1 (6 bases). The CDR3 sequence is 13 residues long. V was shortened by 6 bases and J by 4 bases, with 11 bases between the two germline ends. Germline V gives CDR1 SEHNR, CDR2 FQNEAQ (reference sequence).

This clonotype was counted ten times or more. This chain joins TRBV12-3 or TRBV12-4 and TRBJ1-2, with a possible D match to TRBD1 (5 bases). Trimming removed 5 bases from V and 4 bases from J, with 17 bases in between. This CDR3 region has 15 residues. The CDR3 region is CASSKLGAEFYGYTF. For the CDR3, the DNA is TGTGCCAGCAGTAAACTTGGGGCGGAATTCTATGGCTACACCTTC.

For this clonotype: At one boundary the junction diverges from the germline segment, which might be a read error. The rearrangement joins TRBV20-1 to TRBJ2-5; tentatively, D is TRBD2 (6 bases). In germline, CDR1 is DFQATT, CDR2 SNEGSKA (reference sequence). CDR3 size: 12 residues. CDR3 residues: CSAWGLQEAQYF. The CDR3 nucleotides are TGCAGTGCCTGGGGACTCCAAGAGGCCCAGTACTTC.

This clonotype has just a few counts. The chain uses TRBV29-1 and TRBJ2-5, with 13 bases that match TRBD2. The CDR3 has 15 residues. The V and J ends lost 6 bases and 5 bases, in that order; junction bases with no gene match: 9. Germline CDR1 and CDR2: SQVTM and ANQGSEA. The chain's CDR3 is CSVLPTSGRRETQYF. The CDR3 nucleotides read TGCAGCGTCCTTCCGACTAGCGGGAGGCGGGAGACCCAGTACTTC.

In DNA form, the CDR3 reads TGTGCCATCAGTGCTGGACTAGCGGGAGGAATAGATACGCAGTATTTT. Translating it yields CAISAGLAGGIDTQYF. The chain joins TRBV10-3 to TRBJ2-3; TRBD2 matches at 14 bases. The CDR3 consists of 16 residues. The trim removed 4 bases at V and 5 bases at J, leaving 5 bases unmatched. Looked up from germline, CDR1 is ENHRY and CDR2 is SYGVKD.

This clonotype was recorded a few times. The rearrangement uses TRBV20-1 and TRBJ1-5, with D tentatively TRBD1 (6 bases). V gave up 5 bases and J gave up 2 bases, with 16 bases separating them. This CDR3 is 15 amino acids long. Germline V gene lookup returns CDR1 DFQATT and CDR2 SNEGSKA (reference sequence). The CDR3 reads CSAQSQGMGNQPQHF. The CDR3 region has the DNA TGCAGTGCTCAAAGTCAGGGGATGGGCAATCAGCCCCAGCATTTT.

The chain uses TRBV20-1 and TRBJ2-1; D is ambiguous. The CDR3 is 17 residues long. V was pared by 5 bases and J by 6 bases, with 26 bases between. CDR1 DFQATT and CDR2 SNEGSKA come from the germline V gene (reference sequence). The CDR3 DNA follows: TGCAGTGCTGGTGGTGCTCGACCGGGTTTAATTTCCAATGAGCAGTTCTTC. It encodes CSAGGARPGLISNEQFF.

The chain recombines TRBV7-9 with TRBJ2-1; 10 positions agree with TRBD2. The CDR3 covers 13 residues. Germline CDR1 reads SEHNR; CDR2 reads FQNEAQ (reference sequence). J gave up 15 bases and V 5 bases, and 10 bases lay outside the gene matches. In DNA form, the CDR3 reads TGTGCCAGCAGCCCCTCTAGCGGGAGCGGGGGGTTCTTC. The encoded protein is CASSPSSGSGGFF.

V and J are TRBV9 and TRBJ2-1; 13 nucleotides agree with TRBD2. CDR1 is SGDLS, CDR2 YYNGEE, per germline. This CDR3 spans 16 amino acids. V was pared by 4 bases and J by 10 bases, with 11 bases of the junction left unmatched. CDR3 DNA: TGTGCCAGCAGCACGGGACTAGCGGGACCCCTGGGGGAGCAGTTCTTC. It yields the protein CASSTGLAGPLGEQFF. Filled out from reference TRBV9 and TRBJ2-1, the complete variable domain reads DSGVTQTPKHLITATGQRVTLRCSPRSGDLSVYWYQQSLDQGLQFLIQYYNGEERAKGNILERFSAQQFPDLHSELNLSSLELGDSALYFCASSTGLAGPLGEQFFGPGTRLTVL.

This clonotype has ten or more counts. The rearrangement uses TRBV29-1 and TRBJ2-3, with TRBD1 matching over 7 bases. CDR3 size: 15 residues. Germline V gene data show CDR1 as SQVTM and CDR2 as ANQGSEA. Trimming at V came to 2 bases and at J to 3 bases, leaving 8 bases not matched to a gene. The CDR3 coding sequence is TGCAGCGTTGAACCCCAGGACAGGCAGACAGATACGCAGTATTTT. This codes for CSVEPQDRQTDTQYF.

V usage is TRBV20-1 and J usage is TRBJ2-4; 8 bases fit TRBD2. The CDR3 totals 15 residues. Germline V gene data show CDR1 as DFQATT and CDR2 as SNEGSKA (reference sequence). Trimming cost V 5 bases and J 5 bases; bases outside gene matches: 11. The CDR3 sequence is CSASIAGPDENIQYF. The CDR3 nucleotides read TGCAGTGCTTCTATAGCGGGGCCGGATGAAAACATTCAGTACTTC.

Regarding this clonotype: A read error may produce the germline difference seen at one junction end. The chain links TRBV7-8 to TRBJ2-1; 10 nucleotides line up with TRBD1. Looked up from germline, CDR1 is SGHVS and CDR2 is FQNEAQ. This CDR3 has 17 amino acids. This CDR3 reads CASGLDLGQGVWETQFF. In nucleotides, the CDR3 is TGTGCCAGCGGCTTAGACCTTGGACAGGGGGTATGGGAGACCCAGTTCTTC. Combining the CDR3 with reference TRBV7-8 and TRBJ2-1 gives the whole variable domain GAGVSQSPRYKVAKRGQDVALRCDPISGHVSLFWYQQALGQGPEFLTYFQNEAQLDKSGLPSDRFFAERPEGSVSTLKIQRTQQEDSAVYLCASGLDLGQGVWETQFFGPGTRLTVL.

At least ten counts were recorded for this clonotype. This chain links TRBV10-1 with TRBJ2-7; D may be TRBD2 (5 bases). CDR1 and CDR2 from the germline V gene are WNHNN and SYGVQD (reference sequence). V was shortened by 6 bases and J by 5 bases, with 11 bases between the two germline ends. This CDR3 contains 12 residues. The CDR3 is CASRETRDEQYF. DNA of the CDR3: TGCGCCAGCAGGGAAACTAGGGACGAGCAGTACTTC.

This clonotype was detected only once. This chain joins TRBV4-1 and TRBJ2-1; a possible D gene is TRBD2 (6 bases). Trimming removed 1 base from V and 5 bases from J, with 12 bases in between. Per the germline V gene, CDR1 is MGHRA and CDR2 is YSYEKL. CDR3 length equals 15 residues. The CDR3 sequence is CASSQAGRGNNEQFF. The DNA for the CDR3 is TGCGCCAGCAGCCAAGCGGGACGGGGGAACAATGAGCAGTTCTTC.

The V gene is TRBV11-2, the J gene TRBJ2-1; 10 nucleotides line up with TRBD2. The germline gives CDR1 SGHAT, CDR2 FQNNGV. Losses at the gene ends were 5 bases for V and 5 bases for J; bases not matched to a gene: 6. The CDR3 sequence is 15 residues long. This chain's CDR3 is CASSRGLAFDNEQFF. CDR3 nucleotides: TGTGCCAGCAGCCGGGGACTAGCGTTCGACAATGAGCAGTTCTTC.

This clonotype was seen a handful of times. The rearrangement joins TRBV6-2 or TRBV6-3 to TRBJ2-5; 9 bases are shared with TRBD2. With V trimmed by 10 bases and J by 5 bases, 14 bases remained unmatched. The V gene's germline CDR1 is MNHEY and CDR2 SVGEGT. The CDR3 has 15 amino acids. CDR3 region: CATSRDGTSWETQYF. CDR3 sequence (DNA): TGTGCCACCTCAAGAGACGGGACTAGCTGGGAGACCCAGTACTTC.

This clonotype was recorded many times. J is TRBJ2-3 and V is TRBV11-2, with D hard to call. The CDR3 is 12 residues long. Trimming removed 5 bases from V and 5 bases from J, with 8 bases in between. CDR1 and CDR2 from the germline V gene are SGHAT and FQNNGV. The CDR3 coding sequence is TGTGCCAGCAGCCCGACGGGAGATACGCAGTATTTT. It specifies CASSPTGDTQYF.

CDR3 residues: CAISGPGSYEQYF. CDR3 sequence (DNA): TGTGCCATCAGTGGCCCCGGTAGCTACGAGCAGTACTTC. The chain links TRBV10-3 to TRBJ2-7; D uncertain. V was shortened by 4 bases and J by 3 bases, with 10 bases between the two germline ends. Germline CDR1 is ENHRY and CDR2 is SYGVKD. The CDR3 length is 13 residues.

This sequence joins TRBV10-3 and TRBJ2-7; D is perhaps TRBD1 (6 bases). The germline V gene encodes CDR1 ENHRY and CDR2 SYGVKD. Trimming stripped 8 bases from V and 2 bases from J, with 13 bases between. This CDR3 comprises 13 residues. CDR3 protein: CAIRAQGPYEQYF. The CDR3 DNA is TGTGCCATCCGGGCACAGGGACCCTACGAGCAGTACTTC.

This clonotype showed up just a few times. CDR3: CASSLGSPTETQYF. The CDR3 coding sequence is TGTGCCAGCAGCTTGGGCTCCCCGACAGAGACCCAGTACTTC. The chain links TRBV11-2 to TRBJ2-5; D remains ambiguous. Germline V gene lookup returns CDR1 SGHAT and CDR2 FQNNGV. CDR3 length: 14 residues. V was pared by 3 bases and J by 4 bases, with 12 bases between.

This rearrangement joins TRBV25-1 to TRBJ2-7; D may be TRBD1 or TRBD2 (5 bases each). In germline, CDR1 is MGHDK, CDR2 SYGVNS. The V end lost 3 bases, the J end lost 1 base, and 19 bases lay between the germline ends. The CDR3 covers 17 residues. The CDR3 DNA reads as TGTGCCAGCAGTGAGCTGCTTTTGGGGCAGCGGTCCTACGAGCAGTACTTC. Protein sequence: CASSELLLGQRSYEQYF.

The genes are TRBV12-3 or TRBV12-4 and TRBJ1-2, with TRBD1 matching 7 bases. This CDR3 has 14 amino acids. After removal of 6 bases from V and 1 base from J, the junction contained 5 bases not matched to a gene. As DNA, the CDR3 is TGTGCCAGCAGACGCCAGGGGGGTAACTATGGCTACACCTTC. This encodes CASRRQGGNYGYTF.